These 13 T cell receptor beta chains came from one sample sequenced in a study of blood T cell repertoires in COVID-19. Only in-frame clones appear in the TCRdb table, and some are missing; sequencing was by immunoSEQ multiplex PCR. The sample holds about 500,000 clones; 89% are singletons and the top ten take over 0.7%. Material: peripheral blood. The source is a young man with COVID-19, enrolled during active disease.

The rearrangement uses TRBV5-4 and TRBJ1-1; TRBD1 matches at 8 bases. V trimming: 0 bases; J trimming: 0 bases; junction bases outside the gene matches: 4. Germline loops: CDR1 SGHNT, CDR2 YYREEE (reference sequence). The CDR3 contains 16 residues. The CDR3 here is CASSLAGTGMNTEAFF. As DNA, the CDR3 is TGTGCCAGCAGCTTGGCAGGGACAGGCATGAACACTGAAGCTTTCTTT. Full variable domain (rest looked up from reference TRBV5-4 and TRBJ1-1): ETGVTQSPTHLIKTRGQQVTLRCSSQSGHNTVSWYQQALGQGPQFIFQYYREEENGRGNFPPRFSGLQFPNYSSELNVNALELDDSALYLCASSLAGTGMNTEAFFGQGTRLTVV.

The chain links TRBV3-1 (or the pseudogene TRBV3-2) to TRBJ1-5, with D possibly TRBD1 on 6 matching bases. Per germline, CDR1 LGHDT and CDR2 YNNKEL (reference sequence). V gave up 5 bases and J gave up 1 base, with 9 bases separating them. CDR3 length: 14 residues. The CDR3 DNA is TGTGCCAGCAGCAAAAGGGGGAGCAATCAGCCCCAGCATTTT. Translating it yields CASSKRGSNQPQHF.

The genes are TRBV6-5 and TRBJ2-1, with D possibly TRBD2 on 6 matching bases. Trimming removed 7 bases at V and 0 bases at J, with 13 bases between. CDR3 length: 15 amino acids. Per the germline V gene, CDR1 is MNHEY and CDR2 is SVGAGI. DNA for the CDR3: TGTGCCAGCACCGCGGGACCAAGCTCCTACAATGAGCAGTTCTTC. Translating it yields CASTAGPSSYNEQFF.

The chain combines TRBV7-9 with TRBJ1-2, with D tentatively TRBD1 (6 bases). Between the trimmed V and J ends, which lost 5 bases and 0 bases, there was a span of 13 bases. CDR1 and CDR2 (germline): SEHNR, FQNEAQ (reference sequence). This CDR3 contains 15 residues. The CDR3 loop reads CASSQPGHSNYGYTF. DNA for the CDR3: TGTGCCAGCAGCCAGCCGGGACATTCTAACTATGGCTACACCTTC.

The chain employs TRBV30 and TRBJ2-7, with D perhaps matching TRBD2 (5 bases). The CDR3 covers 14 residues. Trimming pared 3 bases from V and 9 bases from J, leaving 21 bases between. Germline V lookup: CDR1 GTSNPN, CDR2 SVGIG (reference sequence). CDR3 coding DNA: TGTGCCTGGAGCACGGGGAGCGGAGTAACCGGGCAGTACTTC. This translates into CAWSTGSGVTGQYF.

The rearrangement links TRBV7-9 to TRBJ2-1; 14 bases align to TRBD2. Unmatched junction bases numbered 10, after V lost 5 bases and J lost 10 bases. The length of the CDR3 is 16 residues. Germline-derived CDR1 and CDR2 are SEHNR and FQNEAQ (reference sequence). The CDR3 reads CASSPRLAGGLGEQFF. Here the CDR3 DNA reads TGTGCCAGCAGCCCAAGACTAGCGGGGGGGCTTGGGGAGCAGTTCTTC.

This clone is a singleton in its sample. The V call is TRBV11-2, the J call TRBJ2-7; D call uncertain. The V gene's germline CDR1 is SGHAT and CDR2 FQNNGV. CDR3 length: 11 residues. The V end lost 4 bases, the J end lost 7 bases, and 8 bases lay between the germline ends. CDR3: CASSSQREQYF. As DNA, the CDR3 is TGTGCCAGCAGCTCCCAACGGGAGCAGTACTTC.

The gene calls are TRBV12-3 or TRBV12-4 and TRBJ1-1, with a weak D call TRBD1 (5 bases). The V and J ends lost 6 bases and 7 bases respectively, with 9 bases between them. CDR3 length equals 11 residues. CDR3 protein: CASRLRGEAFF. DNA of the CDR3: TGTGCCAGCAGACTAAGGGGTGAAGCTTTCTTT.

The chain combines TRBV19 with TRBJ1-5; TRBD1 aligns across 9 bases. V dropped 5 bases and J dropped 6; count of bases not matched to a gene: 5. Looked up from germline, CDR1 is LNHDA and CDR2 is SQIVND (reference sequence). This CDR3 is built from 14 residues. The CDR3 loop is CASSATGGSQPQHF. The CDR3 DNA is TGTGCCAGTAGTGCGACAGGGGGGAGTCAGCCCCAGCATTTT.

In nucleotides, the CDR3 is TGTGCCAGCAGCTTAGAGTCCAGGACAACTAATGAAAAACTGTTTTTT. This codes for CASSLESRTTNEKLFF. This chain joins TRBV11-2 and TRBJ1-4; D uncertain. The V end lost 0 bases, the J end lost 0 bases, and 8 bases lay between the germline ends. The CDR3 spans 16 residues. Germline V lookup: CDR1 SGHAT, CDR2 FQNNGV.

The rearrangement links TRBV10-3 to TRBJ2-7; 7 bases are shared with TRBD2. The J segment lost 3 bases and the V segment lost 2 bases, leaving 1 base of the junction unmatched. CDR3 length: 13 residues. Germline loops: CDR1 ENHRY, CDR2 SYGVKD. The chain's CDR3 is CAISERTSYEQYF. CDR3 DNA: TGTGCCATCAGTGAGAGGACTAGCTACGAGCAGTACTTC.

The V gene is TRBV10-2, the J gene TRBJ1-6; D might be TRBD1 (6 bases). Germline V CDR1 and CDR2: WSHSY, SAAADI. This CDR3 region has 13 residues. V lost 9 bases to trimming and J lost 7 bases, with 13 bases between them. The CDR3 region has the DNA TGCGCCAGTACCCAGGGGCGCAATTCACCCCTCCACTTT. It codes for CASTQGRNSPLHF.

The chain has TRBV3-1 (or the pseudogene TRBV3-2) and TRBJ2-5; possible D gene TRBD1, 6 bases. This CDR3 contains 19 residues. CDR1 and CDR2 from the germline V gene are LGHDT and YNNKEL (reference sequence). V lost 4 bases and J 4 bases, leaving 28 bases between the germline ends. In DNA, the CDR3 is TGTGCCAGCAGCCCCTACTCGGGCCCAGGGGCGGGTCGTCGAGAGACCCAGTACTTC. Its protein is CASSPYSGPGAGRRETQYF.